Listed below are T cell receptor beta chains from one sample, sequenced in a study of blood T cell repertoires in COVID-19. Repertoires were generated with immunoSEQ multiplex PCR, while TCRdb's copy carries only in-frame clones and drops some. The top ten clones hold roughly 18% of a sample with around 130,000 clones, 80% to 90% of them seen once. Sequencing was carried out using peripheral blood. The receptors come from a man in his fifties with active or convalescent COVID-19. Each CDR3 is given with its conserved first and last residue. Each record gives: V gene, CDR3 length, J gene, D gene, clone size, CDR3 DNA, CDR3 protein. A D gene is named only where the DNA matches it firmly. Clone size is stated in some rows and not others, as once, few, many or a class when expanded.

>TRBV7-9|14|TRBJ1-1|TRBD1|NA
TGTGCCAGCAGCTTAACAGGGGGCAGGACTGAAGCTTTCTTT
CASSLTGGRTEAFF
>TRBV9|17|TRBJ2-3|TRBD2|NA
TGTGCCAGCAGCGTTGAGCTAGCGGGGGGCCTTAACGATACGCAGTATTTT
CASSVELAGGLNDTQYF
>TRBV4-2|18|TRBJ2-1|TRBD2|NA
TGTGCCAGCAGCCAAGAAGTTAGCGGGGGGGCGTCCTACAATGAGCAGTTCTTC
CASSQEVSGGASYNEQFF
>TRBV29-1|13|TRBJ1-2|NA|NA
TGCAGCGTTGCTCGGGGGGCGAATGAGGGCTACACCTTC
CSVARGANEGYTF
>TRBV24-1|14|TRBJ1-2|NA|NA
TGTGCCACCAGTGACTCAGGGGTCGAGGATGGCTACACCTTC
CATSDSGVEDGYTF
>TRBV28|14|TRBJ2-7|NA|NA
TGTGCCAGCAGTCACGGGGAGGTCTCCTACGAGCAGTACTTC
CASSHGEVSYEQYF
>TRBV11-3|13|TRBJ2-7|NA|once
TGTGCCAGCAGCTTAGGTGCAGCCTACGAGCAGTACTTC
CASSLGAAYEQYF
>TRBV2|14|TRBJ1-6|TRBD1|once
TGTGCCAGCAGGACCGGGACAGGGGAGTCACCCCTCCACTTT
CASRTGTGESPLHF
>TRBV12-3/TRBV12-4|13|TRBJ1-5|NA|NA
TGTGCCAGCAGCCTTTCAGGTAATCAGCCCCAGCATTTT
CASSLSGNQPQHF
>TRBV3-1/TRBV3-2|17|TRBJ2-3|TRBD2|NA
TGTGCCAGCAGCCCATACCATAGCGGGACGAGCACAGATACGCAGTATTTT
CASSPYHSGTSTDTQYF
>TRBV5-1|15|TRBJ1-5|NA|NA
TGCGCCAGCAGCTTGGACCCAGGGTCAGGATCGCCCCAGCATTTT
CASSLDPGSGSPQHF
>TRBV7-8|15|TRBJ2-2|NA|NA
TGTGCCAGCAGCCCGATATCCACTAACACCGGGGAGCTGTTTTTT
CASSPISTNTGELFF
>TRBV25-1|18|TRBJ2-2|TRBD2|NA
TGTGCCAGCAGTGAAGTAACTGGGGCTAGCGGGAGTGCCGGGGAGCTGTTTTTT
CASSEVTGASGSAGELFF
>TRBV11-2|13|TRBJ2-1|NA|NA
TGTGCCAGCAGCATGGGGCAGGCCAATGAGCAGTTCTTC
CASSMGQANEQFF